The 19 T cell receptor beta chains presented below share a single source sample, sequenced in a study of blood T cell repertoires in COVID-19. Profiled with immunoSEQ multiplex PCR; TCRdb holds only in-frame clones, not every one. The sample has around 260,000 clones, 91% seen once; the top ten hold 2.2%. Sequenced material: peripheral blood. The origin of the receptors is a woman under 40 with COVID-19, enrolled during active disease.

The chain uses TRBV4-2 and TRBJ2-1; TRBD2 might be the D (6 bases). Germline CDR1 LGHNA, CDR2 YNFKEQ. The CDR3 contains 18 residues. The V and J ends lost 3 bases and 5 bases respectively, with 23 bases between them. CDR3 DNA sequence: TGTGCCAGCAGCCAGAATTCGCGGGACTCCCTATCCCACAATGAGCAGTTCTTC. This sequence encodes CASSQNSRDSLSHNEQFF.

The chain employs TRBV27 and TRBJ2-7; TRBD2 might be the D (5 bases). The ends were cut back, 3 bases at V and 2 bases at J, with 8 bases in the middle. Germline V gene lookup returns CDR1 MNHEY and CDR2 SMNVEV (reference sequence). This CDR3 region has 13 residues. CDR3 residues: CASSFSGTYEQYF. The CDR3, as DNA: TGTGCCAGCAGTTTCTCGGGGACCTACGAGCAGTACTTC.

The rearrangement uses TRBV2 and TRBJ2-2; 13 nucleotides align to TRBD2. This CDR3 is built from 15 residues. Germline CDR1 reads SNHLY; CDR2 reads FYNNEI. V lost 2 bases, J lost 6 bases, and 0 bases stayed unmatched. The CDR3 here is CASSETSGRAGELFF. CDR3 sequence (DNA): TGTGCCAGCAGTGAAACTAGCGGGAGGGCCGGGGAGCTGTTTTTT.

CDR3 in amino acids: CASTLGTGNRNEQFF. CDR3 DNA sequence: TGTGCCAGTACCCTAGGGACAGGGAACAGGAATGAGCAGTTCTTC. V gene TRBV19 combines with J gene TRBJ2-1, with 9 bases fitting TRBD1. Germline values: CDR1 LNHDA, CDR2 SQIVND (reference sequence). J lost 7 bases, V lost 7 bases, and 11 bases had no gene match. This CDR3 spans 15 amino acids.

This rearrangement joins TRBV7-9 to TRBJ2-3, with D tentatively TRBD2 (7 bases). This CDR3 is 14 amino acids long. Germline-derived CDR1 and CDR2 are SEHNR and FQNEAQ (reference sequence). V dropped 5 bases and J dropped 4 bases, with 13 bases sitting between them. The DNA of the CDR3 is TGTGCCAGCAGCCACAGGGAGGGGCCAGATACGCAGTATTTT. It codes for CASSHREGPDTQYF.

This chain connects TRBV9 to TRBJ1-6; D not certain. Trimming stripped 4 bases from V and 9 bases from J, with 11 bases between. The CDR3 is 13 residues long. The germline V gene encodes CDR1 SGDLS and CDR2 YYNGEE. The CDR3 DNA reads TGTGCCAGCAGCCCAATCAGTGGTTCACCCCTCCACTTT. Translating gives CASSPISGSPLHF.

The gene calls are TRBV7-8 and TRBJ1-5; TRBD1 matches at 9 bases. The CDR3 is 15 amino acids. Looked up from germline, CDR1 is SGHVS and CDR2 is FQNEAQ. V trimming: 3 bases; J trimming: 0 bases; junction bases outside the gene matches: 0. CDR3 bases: TGTGCCAGCAGCTTGGACAGGGGTAGCAATCAGCCCCAGCATTTT. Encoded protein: CASSLDRGSNQPQHF.

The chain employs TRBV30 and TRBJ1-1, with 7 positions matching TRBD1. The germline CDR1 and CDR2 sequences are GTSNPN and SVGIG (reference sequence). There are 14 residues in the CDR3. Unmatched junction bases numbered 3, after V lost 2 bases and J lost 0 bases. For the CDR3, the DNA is TGTGCCTGGAGTCCAGGGGGGTTGAACACTGAAGCTTTCTTT. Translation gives CAWSPGGLNTEAFF.

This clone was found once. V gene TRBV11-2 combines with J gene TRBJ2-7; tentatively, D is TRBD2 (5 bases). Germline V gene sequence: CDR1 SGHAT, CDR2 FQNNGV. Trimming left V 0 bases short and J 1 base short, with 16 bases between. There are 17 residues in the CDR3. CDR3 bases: TGTGCCAGCAGCTTAGATAGGACTTCCTATTCTTCCTACGAGCAGTACTTC. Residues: CASSLDRTSYSSYEQYF.

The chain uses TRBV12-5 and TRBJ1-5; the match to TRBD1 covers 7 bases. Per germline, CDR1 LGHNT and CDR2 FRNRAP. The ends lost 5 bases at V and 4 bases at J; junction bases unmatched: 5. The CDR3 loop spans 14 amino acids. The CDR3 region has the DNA TGTGCTAGTGGTCCGAAACAGGGGAATCAGCCCCAGCATTTT. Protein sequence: CASGPKQGNQPQHF.

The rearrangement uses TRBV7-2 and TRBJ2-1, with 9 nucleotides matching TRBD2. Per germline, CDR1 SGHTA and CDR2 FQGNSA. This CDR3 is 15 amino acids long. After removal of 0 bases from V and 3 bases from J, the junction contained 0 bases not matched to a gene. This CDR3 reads CASSLATSGYNEQFF. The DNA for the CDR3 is TGTGCCAGCAGCTTAGCGACTAGCGGCTACAATGAGCAGTTCTTC.

The CDR3 sequence is CASSNCRLATYEQYF. In nucleotides, the CDR3 is TGTGCCAGCAGCAATTGTAGACTAGCGACCTACGAGCAGTACTTC. The J gene is TRBJ2-7, the V gene TRBV21-1; the table's D call, TRBD2, was not checked against the DNA. TRBV21-1 is a recognized pseudogene. The CDR3 is 15 amino acids.

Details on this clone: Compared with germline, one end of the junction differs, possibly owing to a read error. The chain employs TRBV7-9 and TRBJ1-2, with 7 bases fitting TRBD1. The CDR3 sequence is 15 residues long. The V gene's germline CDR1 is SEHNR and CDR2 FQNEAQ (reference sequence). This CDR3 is CASSLGDRVNYGYTF. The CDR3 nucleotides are TGTGCCAGCAGTTTAGGGGACAGAGTTAACTATGGCTACACCTTC.

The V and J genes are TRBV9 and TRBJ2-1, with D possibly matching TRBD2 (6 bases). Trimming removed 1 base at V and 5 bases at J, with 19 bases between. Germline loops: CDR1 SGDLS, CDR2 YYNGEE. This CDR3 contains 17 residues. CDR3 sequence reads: CASSVFGGTRLDNEQFF. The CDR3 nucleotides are TGTGCCAGCAGCGTATTTGGAGGGACCCGGCTCGACAATGAGCAGTTCTTC.

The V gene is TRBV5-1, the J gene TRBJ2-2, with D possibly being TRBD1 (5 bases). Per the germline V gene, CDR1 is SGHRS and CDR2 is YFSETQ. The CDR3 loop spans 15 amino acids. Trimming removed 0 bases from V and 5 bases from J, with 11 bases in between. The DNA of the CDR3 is TGCGCCAGCAGCTTGGAGGGGCTTGGGACCGGGGAGCTGTTTTTT. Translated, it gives CASSLEGLGTGELFF.

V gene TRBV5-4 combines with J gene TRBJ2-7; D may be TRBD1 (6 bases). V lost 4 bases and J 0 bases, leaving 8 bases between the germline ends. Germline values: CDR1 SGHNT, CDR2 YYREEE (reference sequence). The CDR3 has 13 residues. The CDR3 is CASSPQGSYEQYF. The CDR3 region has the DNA TGTGCCAGCAGCCCACAGGGCTCCTACGAGCAGTACTTC.

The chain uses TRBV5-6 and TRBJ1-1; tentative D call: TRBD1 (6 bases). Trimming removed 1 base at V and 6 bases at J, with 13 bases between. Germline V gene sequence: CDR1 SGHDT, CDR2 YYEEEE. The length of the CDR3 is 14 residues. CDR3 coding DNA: TGTGCCAGCAGCTTGATTTCAGGGGAATCTGAAGCTTTCTTT. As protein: CASSLISGESEAFF. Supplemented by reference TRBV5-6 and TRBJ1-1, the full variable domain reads DAGVTQSPTHLIKTRGQQVTLRCSPKSGHDTVSWYQQALGQGPQFIFQYYEEEERQRGNFPDRFSGHQFPNYSSELNVNALLLGDSALYLCASSLISGESEAFFGQGTRLTVV.

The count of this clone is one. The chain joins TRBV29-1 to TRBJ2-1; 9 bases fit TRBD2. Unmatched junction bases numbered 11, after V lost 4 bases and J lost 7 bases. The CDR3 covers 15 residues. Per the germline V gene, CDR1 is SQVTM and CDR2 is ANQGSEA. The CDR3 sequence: CSVVLSSGSRNEQFF. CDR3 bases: TGCAGCGTTGTGTTGAGTAGCGGGAGTAGAAATGAGCAGTTCTTC.

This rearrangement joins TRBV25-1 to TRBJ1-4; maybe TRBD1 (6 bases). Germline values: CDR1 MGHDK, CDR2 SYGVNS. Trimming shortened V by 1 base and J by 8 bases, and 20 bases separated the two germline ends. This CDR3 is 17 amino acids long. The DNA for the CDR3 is TGTGCCAGCAGTGAATCTGGTGGGGGCCCCGGCGAGGAAAAACTGTTTTTT. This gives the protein CASSESGGGPGEEKLFF.